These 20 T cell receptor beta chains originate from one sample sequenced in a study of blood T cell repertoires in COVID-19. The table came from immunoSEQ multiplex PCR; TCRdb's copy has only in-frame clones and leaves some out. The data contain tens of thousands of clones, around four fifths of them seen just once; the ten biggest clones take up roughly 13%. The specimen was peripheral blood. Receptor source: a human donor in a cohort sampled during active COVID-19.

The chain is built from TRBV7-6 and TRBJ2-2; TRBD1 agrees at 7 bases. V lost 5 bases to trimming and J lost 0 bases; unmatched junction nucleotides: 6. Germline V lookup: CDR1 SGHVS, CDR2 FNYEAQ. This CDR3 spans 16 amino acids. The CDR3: CASSVTGQPNTGELFF. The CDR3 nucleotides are TGTGCCAGCAGCGTGACGGGACAGCCGAACACCGGGGAGCTGTTTTTT.

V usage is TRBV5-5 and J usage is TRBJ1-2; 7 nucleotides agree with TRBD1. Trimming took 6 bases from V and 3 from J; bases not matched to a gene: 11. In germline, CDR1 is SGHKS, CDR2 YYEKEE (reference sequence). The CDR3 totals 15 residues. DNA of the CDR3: TGTGCCAGCACCAAAACCGACAGGGCTGACTATGGCTACACCTTC. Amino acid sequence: CASTKTDRADYGYTF.

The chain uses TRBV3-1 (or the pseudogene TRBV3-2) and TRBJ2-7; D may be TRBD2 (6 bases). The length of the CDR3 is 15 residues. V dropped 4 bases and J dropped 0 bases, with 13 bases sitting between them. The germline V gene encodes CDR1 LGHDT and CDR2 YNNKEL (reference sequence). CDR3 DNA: TGTGCCAGCAGCCTCTCCGGGACTCGCTCCTACGAGCAGTACTTC. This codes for CASSLSGTRSYEQYF.

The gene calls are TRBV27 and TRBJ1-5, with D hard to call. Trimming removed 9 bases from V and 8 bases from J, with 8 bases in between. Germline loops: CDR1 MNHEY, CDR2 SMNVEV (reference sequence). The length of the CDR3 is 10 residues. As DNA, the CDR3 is TGTGCCAGGCGATCAAAGCCCCAGCATTTT. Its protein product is CARRSKPQHF.

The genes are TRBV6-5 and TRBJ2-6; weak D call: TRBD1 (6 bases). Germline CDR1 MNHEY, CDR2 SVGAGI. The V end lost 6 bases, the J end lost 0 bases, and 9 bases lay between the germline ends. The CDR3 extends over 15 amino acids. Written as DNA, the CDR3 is TGTGCCAGCAGCCCAGGGGTCTCTGGGGCCAACGTCCTGACTTTC. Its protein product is CASSPGVSGANVLTF.

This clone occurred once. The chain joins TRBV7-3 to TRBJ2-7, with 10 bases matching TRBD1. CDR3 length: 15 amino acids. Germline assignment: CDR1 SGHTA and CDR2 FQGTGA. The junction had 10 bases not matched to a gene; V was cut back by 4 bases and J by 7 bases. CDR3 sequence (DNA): TGTGCCAGCAGCTCCTATCCGACAGGGGGCACGGAGCAGTACTTC. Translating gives CASSSYPTGGTEQYF. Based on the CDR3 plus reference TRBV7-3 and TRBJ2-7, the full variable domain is GAGVSQTPSNKVTEKGKYVELRCDPISGHTALYWYRQSLGQGPEFLIYFQGTGAADDSGLPNDRFFAVRPEGSVSTLKIQRTERGDSAVYLCASSSYPTGGTEQYFGPGTRLTVT.

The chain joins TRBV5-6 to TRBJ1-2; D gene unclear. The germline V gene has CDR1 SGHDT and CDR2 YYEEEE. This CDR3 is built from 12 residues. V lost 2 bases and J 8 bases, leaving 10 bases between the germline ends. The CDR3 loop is CASSFKRVGYTF. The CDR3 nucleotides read TGTGCCAGCAGCTTCAAACGGGTCGGCTACACCTTC. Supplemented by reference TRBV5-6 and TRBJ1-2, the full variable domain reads DAGVTQSPTHLIKTRGQQVTLRCSPKSGHDTVSWYQQALGQGPQFIFQYYEEEERQRGNFPDRFSGHQFPNYSSELNVNALLLGDSALYLCASSFKRVGYTFGSGTRLTVV.

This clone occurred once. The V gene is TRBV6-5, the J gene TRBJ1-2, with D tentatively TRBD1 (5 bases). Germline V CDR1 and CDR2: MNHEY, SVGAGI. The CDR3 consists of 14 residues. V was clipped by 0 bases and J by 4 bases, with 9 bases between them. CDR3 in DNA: TGTGCCAGCAGTTACTCGCAGGGCTCCTATGGCTACACCTTC. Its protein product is CASSYSQGSYGYTF.

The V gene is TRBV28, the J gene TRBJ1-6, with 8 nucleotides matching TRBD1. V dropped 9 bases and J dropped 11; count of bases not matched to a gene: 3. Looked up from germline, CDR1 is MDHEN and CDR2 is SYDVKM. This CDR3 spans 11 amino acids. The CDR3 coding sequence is TGTGCCAGTAGACAGGGGACACCCCTCCACTTT. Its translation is CASRQGTPLHF. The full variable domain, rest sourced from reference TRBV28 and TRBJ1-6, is DVKVTQSSRYLVKRTGEKVFLECVQDMDHENMFWYRQDPGLGLRLIYFSYDVKMKEKGDIPEGYSVSREKKERFSLILESASTNQTSMYLCASRQGTPLHFGNGTRLTVT.

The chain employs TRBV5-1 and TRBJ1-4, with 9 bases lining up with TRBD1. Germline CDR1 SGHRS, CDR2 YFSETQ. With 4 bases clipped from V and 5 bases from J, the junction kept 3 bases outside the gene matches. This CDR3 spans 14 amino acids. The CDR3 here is CASSTGTGNEKLFF. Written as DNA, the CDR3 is TGCGCCAGCAGCACCGGGACAGGGAATGAAAAACTGTTTTTT. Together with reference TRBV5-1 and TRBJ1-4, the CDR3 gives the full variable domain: KAGVTQTPRYLIKTRGQQVTLSCSPISGHRSVSWYQQTPGQGLQFLFEYFSETQRNKGNFPGRFSGRQFSNSRSEMNVSTLELGDSALYLCASSTGTGNEKLFFGSGTQLSVL.

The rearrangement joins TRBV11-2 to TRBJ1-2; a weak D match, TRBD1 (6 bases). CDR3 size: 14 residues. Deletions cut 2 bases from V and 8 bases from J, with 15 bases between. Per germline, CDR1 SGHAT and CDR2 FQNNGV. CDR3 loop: CASSLLGQWAGYTF. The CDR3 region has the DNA TGTGCCAGCAGCTTATTAGGACAGTGGGCGGGCTACACCTTC.

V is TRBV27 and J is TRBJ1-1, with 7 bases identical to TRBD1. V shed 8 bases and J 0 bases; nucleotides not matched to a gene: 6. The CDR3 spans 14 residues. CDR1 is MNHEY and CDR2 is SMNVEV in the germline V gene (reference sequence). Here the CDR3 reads CASGRGAMNTEAFF. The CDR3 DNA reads TGTGCCAGCGGCAGGGGGGCAATGAACACTGAAGCTTTCTTT.

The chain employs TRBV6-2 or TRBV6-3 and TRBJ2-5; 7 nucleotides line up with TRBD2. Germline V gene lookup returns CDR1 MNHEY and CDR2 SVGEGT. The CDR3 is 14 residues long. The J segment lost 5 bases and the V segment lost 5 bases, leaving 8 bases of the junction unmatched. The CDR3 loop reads CASSRDYSGETQYF. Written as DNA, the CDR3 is TGTGCCAGCAGTCGGGACTATTCCGGGGAGACCCAGTACTTC.

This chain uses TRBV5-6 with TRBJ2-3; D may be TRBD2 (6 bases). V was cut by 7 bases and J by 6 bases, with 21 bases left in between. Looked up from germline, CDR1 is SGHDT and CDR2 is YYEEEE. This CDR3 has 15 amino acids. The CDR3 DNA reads TGTGCCAGCGAACCCCTCAGGCGGGGCGTCGATACGCAGTATTTT. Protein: CASEPLRRGVDTQYF.

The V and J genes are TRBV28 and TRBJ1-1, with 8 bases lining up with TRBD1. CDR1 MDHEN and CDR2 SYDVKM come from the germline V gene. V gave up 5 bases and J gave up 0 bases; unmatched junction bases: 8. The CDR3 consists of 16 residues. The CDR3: CASSLPGTGVNTEAFF. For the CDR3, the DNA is TGTGCCAGCAGTCTGCCCGGGACAGGAGTGAACACTGAAGCTTTCTTT.

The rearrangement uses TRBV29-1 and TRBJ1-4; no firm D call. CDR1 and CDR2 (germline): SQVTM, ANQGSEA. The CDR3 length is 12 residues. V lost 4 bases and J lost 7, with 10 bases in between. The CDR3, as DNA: TGCAGCGTTGCCCTATTATCTGAAAAACTGTTTTTT. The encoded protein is CSVALLSEKLFF.

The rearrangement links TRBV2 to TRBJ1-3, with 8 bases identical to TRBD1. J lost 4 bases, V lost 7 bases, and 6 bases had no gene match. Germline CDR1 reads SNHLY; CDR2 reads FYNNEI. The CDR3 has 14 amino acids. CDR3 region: CASIIRGLGNTIYF. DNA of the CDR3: TGTGCCAGCATTATCAGGGGGCTAGGAAACACCATATATTTT.

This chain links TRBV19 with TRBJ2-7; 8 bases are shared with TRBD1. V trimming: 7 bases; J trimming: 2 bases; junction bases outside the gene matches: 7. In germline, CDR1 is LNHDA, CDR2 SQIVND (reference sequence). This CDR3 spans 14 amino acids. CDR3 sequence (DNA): TGTGCCAGTACGGACAGGGAACCTCCCTACGAGCAGTACTTC. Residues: CASTDREPPYEQYF.

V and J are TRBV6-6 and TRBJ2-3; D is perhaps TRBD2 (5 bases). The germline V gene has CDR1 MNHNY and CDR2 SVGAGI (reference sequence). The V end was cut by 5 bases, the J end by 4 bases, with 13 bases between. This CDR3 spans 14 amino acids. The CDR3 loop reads CASSPYGGSDTQYF. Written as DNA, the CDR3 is TGTGCCAGCAGTCCGTACGGAGGATCAGATACGCAGTATTTT.

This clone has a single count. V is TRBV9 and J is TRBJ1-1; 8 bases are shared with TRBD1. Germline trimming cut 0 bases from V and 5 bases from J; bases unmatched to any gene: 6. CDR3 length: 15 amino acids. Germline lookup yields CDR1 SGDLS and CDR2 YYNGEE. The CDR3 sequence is CASSVAGTGPTEAFF. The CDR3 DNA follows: TGTGCCAGCAGCGTAGCCGGGACAGGACCTACTGAAGCTTTCTTT.